The 26 T cell receptor beta chains in this list originate from one sample, sequenced in a study of T cells in Graves' hyperthyroidism and ophthalmopathy. RNA transcripts provided the source from which TCR beta CDR3 regions were amplified. The HTBI set primed first-round TCR CDR3 RT-PCR. TCRdb itself ran the multiplex PCR reads through MiXCR, one entry per CDR3 protein. The table has about 420,000 distinct CDR3 sequences, about an eighth seen once. The sample consisted of blood. The receptors were sampled from a woman under 30 with Graves' hyperthyroidism.

Many counts were recorded for this clonotype. This chain joins TRBV7-2 and TRBJ2-1, with a weak D call TRBD2 (6 bases). This CDR3 contains 14 residues. Germline values: CDR1 SGHTA, CDR2 FQGNSA. V lost 3 bases and J 11 bases, leaving 17 bases between the germline ends. The CDR3 spells CASSFQQRVAKQFF. In DNA form, the CDR3 reads TGTGCCAGCAGCTTCCAACAGCGGGTGGCAAAGCAGTTCTTC.

CDR3 coding DNA: TGTGCCAGCAGCTTAACTTCAGGGGGAGAAGCTTTCTTT. Encoded protein: CASSLTSGGEAFF. This rearrangement joins TRBV7-8 to TRBJ1-1; 7 nucleotides match TRBD1. CDR1 is SGHVS, CDR2 FQNEAQ, per germline. The junction had 5 bases not matched to a gene; V was cut back by 2 bases and J by 8 bases. The CDR3 contains 13 residues.

Ten or more counts support this clonotype. The chain uses TRBV11-2 and TRBJ2-7, with 7 bases that match TRBD1. Germline V gives CDR1 SGHAT, CDR2 FQNNGV. The CDR3 length is 16 residues. V shed 5 bases and J 2 bases; nucleotides not matched to a gene: 12. CDR3 in amino acids: CASSPRRTGTAYEQYF. CDR3 DNA sequence: TGTGCCAGCAGCCCACGTAGAACCGGGACAGCCTACGAGCAGTACTTC.

V usage is TRBV5-1 and J usage is TRBJ2-2; D remains ambiguous. The CDR3 is 14 amino acids. V lost 3 bases to trimming and J lost 7 bases, with 13 bases between them. CDR1 SGHRS and CDR2 YFSETQ come from the germline V gene. The CDR3 DNA reads TGCGCCAGCAGCTCCGGTTTGACCGGCGGGGAGCTGTTTTTT. Protein sequence: CASSSGLTGGELFF.

The chain carries TRBV7-2 and TRBJ2-3; D is perhaps TRBD2 (6 bases). V gave up 5 bases and J gave up 0 bases, with 12 bases separating them. Per germline, CDR1 SGHTA and CDR2 FQGNSA. The CDR3 has 15 residues. The CDR3 region is CTSSRDGGSTDTQYF. The CDR3 region has the DNA TGTACCAGCAGCAGAGACGGGGGTAGCACAGATACGCAGTATTTT. Combining the CDR3 with reference TRBV7-2 and TRBJ2-3 gives the whole variable domain GAGVSQSPSNKVTEKGKDVELRCDPISGHTALYWYRQSLGQGLEFLIYFQGNSAPDKSGLPSDRFSAERTGGSVSTLTIQRTQQEDSAVYLCTSSRDGGSTDTQYFGPGTRLTVL.

A few counts support this clonotype. The chain carries TRBV29-1 and TRBJ2-3; TRBD2 matches 10 bases. Losses at the gene ends were 5 bases for V and 0 bases for J; bases not matched to a gene: 5. Germline V lookup: CDR1 SQVTM, CDR2 ANQGSEA. The length of the CDR3 is 15 residues. The CDR3 loop reads CSVPLAGASTDTQYF. The CDR3 DNA reads as TGCAGCGTTCCTCTAGCGGGGGCTAGCACAGATACGCAGTATTTT.

This clonotype was counted many times. The chain uses TRBV11-2 and TRBJ1-1; TRBD1 matches 7 bases. CDR3 length: 12 amino acids. V dropped 5 bases and J dropped 10; count of bases not matched to a gene: 7. Germline V gene data show CDR1 as SGHAT and CDR2 as FQNNGV. The DNA of the CDR3 is TGTGCCAGCAGCCAAGGGGACAGCTCAGCTTTCTTT. It is translated as CASSQGDSSAFF.

This clonotype was recorded at least ten times. The chain is built from TRBV7-3 and TRBJ2-1; TRBD2 aligns across 11 bases. Germline trimming cut 0 bases from V and 7 bases from J; bases unmatched to any gene: 14. The CDR3 loop spans 19 amino acids. CDR1 is SGHTA, CDR2 FQGTGA, per germline. CDR3 amino acids: CASSLTGFGFSGRGNEQFF. The CDR3 nucleotides are TGTGCCAGCAGCTTAACCGGGTTTGGGTTTAGCGGGAGGGGAAATGAGCAGTTCTTC.

This clonotype has only a few counts. V is TRBV25-1 and J is TRBJ2-7, with 7 bases that match TRBD2. This CDR3 region has 14 residues. Germline values: CDR1 MGHDK, CDR2 SYGVNS. V gave up 11 bases and J gave up 3 bases; unmatched junction bases: 13. CDR3 nucleotides: TGTGCCTCTAGAGCCCTAGCGGCCTACTACGAGCAGTACTTC. Its protein is CASRALAAYYEQYF.

This clonotype came up many times. The chain uses TRBV18 and TRBJ2-7; D is undetermined. The CDR3 contains 14 residues. Deletions cut 0 bases from V and 2 bases from J, with 8 bases between. CDR1 is KGHSH, CDR2 LQKENI, per germline. CDR3 nucleotides: TGTGCCAGCTCACCACCGGCTGCGACCTACGAGCAGTACTTC. Protein: CASSPPAATYEQYF.

As for this clonotype: A much larger clone sits a single nucleotide away, making a read error possible. The chain joins TRBV2 to TRBJ1-1; perhaps TRBD1 as D (5 bases). The CDR3 extends over 13 amino acids. Germline V lookup: CDR1 SNHLY, CDR2 FYNNEI. In nucleotides, the CDR3 is TGTGCCAGCAGTGGGGACTCGAACACTGGAGCTTTCTTT. Translated: CASSGDSNTGAFF.

The table lists this clonotype with many counts. This sequence joins TRBV28 and TRBJ2-7; 12 bases map to TRBD1. This CDR3 has 16 residues. Unmatched junction bases numbered 6, after V lost 2 bases and J lost 4 bases. The V gene's germline CDR1 is MDHEN and CDR2 SYDVKM. CDR3 region: CASSLRWGQGAYEQYF. CDR3 coding DNA: TGTGCCAGCAGTTTAAGGTGGGGACAGGGGGCGTACGAGCAGTACTTC.

This clonotype has a count of ten or more. The chain is built from TRBV3-1 and TRBJ2-7; TRBD2 is a possible D gene (6 bases). With 1 base removed from V and 2 bases from J, the gap between germline ends came to 12 bases. Germline V CDR1 and CDR2: LGHDT, YNNKEL (reference sequence). CDR3 size: 15 residues. CDR3 DNA: TGTGCCAGCAGCCAAGCCGGTAGCGGACCCTACGAGCAGTACTTC. Translating it yields CASSQAGSGPYEQYF.

A few counts support this clonotype. V and J are TRBV11-2 and TRBJ2-3; TRBD1 matches 10 bases. Germline assignment: CDR1 SGHAT and CDR2 FQNNGV. CDR3 length: 16 amino acids. The V segment lost 1 base and the J segment 4 bases; nucleotides outside the gene matches: 5. The chain's CDR3 is CASSLGVGTGADTQYF. The CDR3, as DNA: TGTGCCAGCAGCTTAGGAGTCGGGACAGGGGCAGATACGCAGTATTTT.

The chain employs TRBV4-3 and TRBJ2-2, with D uncertain. CDR1 and CDR2 from the germline V gene are LGHNA and YSLEER. The CDR3 is 14 residues long. Deletions cut 0 bases from V and 5 bases from J, with 7 bases between. CDR3 in DNA: TGCGCCAGCAGCCAAGATATTTCTACCGGGGAGCTGTTTTTT. It translates to CASSQDISTGELFF.

V is TRBV30 and J is TRBJ1-4; unclear D gene. Germline V gene sequence: CDR1 GTSNPN, CDR2 SVGIG (reference sequence). V was pared by 1 base and J by 9 bases, with 9 bases between. This CDR3 has 12 residues. CDR3 loop: CAWSDSGKKLFF. CDR3 nucleotide sequence: TGTGCCTGGAGTGACAGCGGGAAAAAACTGTTTTTT.

This clonotype was seen at least ten times. The chain is built from TRBV11-3 and TRBJ2-1, with TRBD2 matching 9 bases. Germline V gene sequence: CDR1 SGHNT, CDR2 YENEEA. This CDR3 has 16 residues. Trimming removed 1 base from V and 5 bases from J; junction bases left unmatched: 6. The CDR3 protein is CASSLGGRGGHNEQFF. CDR3 nucleotide sequence: TGTGCCAGCAGCTTAGGCGGGAGGGGAGGTCACAATGAGCAGTTCTTC.

V and J are TRBV2 and TRBJ1-1; the match to TRBD1 covers 7 bases. This CDR3 has 12 residues. Germline V gives CDR1 SNHLY, CDR2 FYNNEI. The V segment lost 4 bases and the J segment 7 bases; nucleotides outside the gene matches: 3. The CDR3 is CASSARQGEAFF. CDR3 nucleotide sequence: TGTGCCAGCAGTGCGAGACAGGGTGAAGCTTTCTTT.

The V call is TRBV30, the J call TRBJ1-6; 12 bases map to TRBD1. From germline, CDR1 is GTSNPN and CDR2 SVGIG (reference sequence). This CDR3 has 15 residues. V dropped 7 bases and J dropped 8; count of bases not matched to a gene: 9. CDR3 bases: TGTGCCTCAGGGACAGGGGGCTTGATTGATTCACCCCTCCACTTT. Its translation: CASGTGGLIDSPLHF.

This chain uses TRBV2 with TRBJ2-3; D gene ambiguous. Trimming took 10 bases from V and 0 from J, leaving 23 bases between them. CDR1 is SNHLY, CDR2 FYNNEI, per germline. The CDR3 loop spans 17 amino acids. The CDR3 reads CATRADTTILSTDTQYF. CDR3 in DNA: TGTGCCACCCGGGCAGACACCACGATCTTGAGCACAGATACGCAGTATTTT.

This clonotype was counted a few times. The J gene is TRBJ1-1, the V gene TRBV9; D gene ambiguous. Germline V gene lookup returns CDR1 SGDLS and CDR2 YYNGEE. Trimming took off 3 bases at V and 11 bases at J, with 14 bases between the two ends. This CDR3 comprises 12 residues. The CDR3 region has the DNA TGTGCCAGCAGCGACCCGGGAGAGGACGCTTTCTTT. As protein: CASSDPGEDAFF.

This clonotype was observed a few times. The genes are TRBV6-2 or TRBV6-3 and TRBJ2-6, with D unclear. V lost 4 bases, J lost 6 bases, and 1 base lay in between. Germline values: CDR1 MNHEY, CDR2 SVGEGT. The CDR3 has 11 residues. The chain's CDR3 is CASSLANVLTF. The CDR3 nucleotides are TGTGCCAGCAGTTTGGCCAACGTCCTGACTTTC.

The chain joins TRBV11-2 to TRBJ1-2; D is perhaps TRBD1 (5 bases). The germline gives CDR1 SGHAT, CDR2 FQNNGV. V shed 6 bases and J shed 7 bases, with 15 bases lying between them. CDR3 length equals 13 residues. The CDR3 protein is CASRVATQVGYTF. DNA for the CDR3: TGTGCCAGCAGGGTAGCGACACAGGTTGGCTACACCTTC.

This clonotype was observed at least ten times. This rearrangement joins TRBV3-1 to TRBJ2-7; no reliable D call. Germline V gene data show CDR1 as LGHDT and CDR2 as YNNKEL (reference sequence). The CDR3 runs to 14 residues. Between the trimmed V and J ends, which lost 0 bases and 1 base, there was a span of 7 bases. The CDR3 reads CASSQDTVSYEQYF. In DNA, the CDR3 is TGTGCCAGCAGCCAAGACACTGTTTCCTACGAGCAGTACTTC.

In this sample, this clonotype turned up many times. V and J are TRBV5-1 and TRBJ1-3; D remains ambiguous. Germline V gives CDR1 SGHRS, CDR2 YFSETQ. This CDR3 spans 16 amino acids. Deletions cut 0 bases from V and 1 base from J, with 11 bases between. The CDR3 DNA sequence: TGCGCCAGCAGCTTGGCCTCTTTGGGGTCTGGAAACACCATATATTTT. Protein: CASSLASLGSGNTIYF. Together with reference TRBV5-1 and TRBJ1-3, the CDR3 gives the full variable domain: KAGVTQTPRYLIKTRGQQVTLSCSPISGHRSVSWYQQTPGQGLQFLFEYFSETQRNKGNFPGRFSGRQFSNSRSEMNVSTLELGDSALYLCASSLASLGSGNTIYFGEGSWLTVV.

This clonotype appeared many times. The gene calls are TRBV7-8 and TRBJ2-3; 7 bases agree with TRBD2. This CDR3 is built from 15 residues. Germline trimming cut 2 bases from V and 5 bases from J; bases unmatched to any gene: 7. The germline CDR1 and CDR2 sequences are SGHVS and FQNEAQ. The DNA for the CDR3 is TGTGCCAGCAGCTTACCTAGCGGAAATCAAGATACGCAGTATTTT. Amino acids: CASSLPSGNQDTQYF. The full variable domain, in which reference TRBV7-8 and TRBJ2-3 provide the parts outside the CDR3, is GAGVSQSPRYKVAKRGQDVALRCDPISGHVSLFWYQQALGQGPEFLTYFQNEAQLDKSGLPSDRFFAERPEGSVSTLKIQRTQQEDSAVYLCASSLPSGNQDTQYFGPGTRLTVL.